This note documents a single TCR beta chain sequence. This CDR3 is built from 10 residues. Trimming took 8 bases from V and 8 from J; bases not matched to a gene: 5. Looked up from germline, CDR1 is SQVTM and CDR2 is ANQGSEA. Study processing details: Amplification from reference gene primers served as the basis for estimated nucleated cell counts. Some clones are missing from TCRdb's copy, which holds only in-frame ones; the method was immunoSEQ multiplex PCR. The V and J calls and the clone size are those of that table, but D and trimming were determined from the DNA. Of about 230,000 clones in the sample, 70% to 90% are singletons; the top ten hold around 1%. This entry comes from a study of blood T cell repertoires in COVID-19. Across the whole study: Samples taken during acute and convalescent COVID-19 were collected in the United States, Italy and Spain. In each case, the material was cDNA or gDNA derived from T cells, B-cell-depleted T cells, or PBMCs.

The rearrangement links TRBV29-1 to TRBJ1-1; 7 bases are a match to TRBD1. The clonotype originates from a man in his forties with acute or convalescent COVID-19. The sequencing input was peripheral blood. CDR3 protein: CSNPDREAFF. CDR3 DNA sequence: TGCAGCAACCCGGACAGGGAAGCTTTCTTT.